The source of this TCR beta chain is a study of cytomegalovirus exposure and HLA in healthy donors. With regard to this clone: Its antigen is still unknown.

60 Vbeta and 13 Jbeta primers were used in PCR. Method: immunoSEQ multiplex PCR; TCRdb's copy keeps in-frame clones and lacks some. The table records 130,000 or so clones, roughly 80% of them present only once. Study results and limitations: The study carried out a later analysis of TCR beta sequences. It associated 16,951 of them with specific HLA alleles at a false discovery rate of 0.05. Judged likely to be a sequencing artifact was a cluster of highly shared sequence variants.

The receptor comes from a woman aged 40 to 55 in good health and CMV-seropositive. The sequenced material came from PBMCs.

The DNA of the CDR3 is TGTGCCAGCAGCTTAGAAGAAGACAAACTGTTCTTT. It codes for CASSLEEDKLFF. V is TRBV7-9 and J is TRBJ1-1, with D uncertain. This CDR3 is 12 amino acids long. CDR1 and CDR2 from the germline V gene are SEHNR and FQNEAQ (reference sequence). The germline V and J ends were trimmed by 1 base and 14 bases, with 14 bases remaining between them. The whole variable domain, filled in from reference TRBV7-9 and TRBJ1-1, reads DTGVSQNPRHKITKRGQNVTFRCDPISEHNRLYWYRQTLGQGPEFLTYFQNEAQLEKSRLLSDRFSAERPKGSFSTLEIQRTEQGDSAMYLCASSLEEDKLFFGQGTRLTVV.